This T cell receptor beta chain was recorded in a study of blood T cell repertoires in COVID-19. Study as a whole: Material from acute and convalescent COVID-19 was sourced from the United States, Italy and Spain. Sources were T cells, B-cell-depleted T cells, or PBMCs; the material itself was cDNA or gDNA.

Participants' own reports of clinical history determined their cohort assignment. Data came from immunoSEQ multiplex PCR; TCRdb stores just in-frame clones and leaves some out. Among around 220,000 clones listed, roughly nine tenths were seen once. The germline V gene encodes CDR1 KGHDR and CDR2 SFDVKD. With 3 bases removed from V and 1 base from J, the gap between germline ends came to 11 bases. The length of the CDR3 is 15 residues. This clone was observed a few times. Source material: PBMCs or T cells enriched from blood (not recorded which). The sequence came from a woman in her twenties or thirties with acute COVID-19. V is TRBV24-1 and J is TRBJ1-1; D is unresolved. The CDR3 nucleotides read TGTGCCACCAGTGATCCTATCAACCCGAACACTGAAGCTTTCTTT. Translated: CATSDPINPNTEAFF.